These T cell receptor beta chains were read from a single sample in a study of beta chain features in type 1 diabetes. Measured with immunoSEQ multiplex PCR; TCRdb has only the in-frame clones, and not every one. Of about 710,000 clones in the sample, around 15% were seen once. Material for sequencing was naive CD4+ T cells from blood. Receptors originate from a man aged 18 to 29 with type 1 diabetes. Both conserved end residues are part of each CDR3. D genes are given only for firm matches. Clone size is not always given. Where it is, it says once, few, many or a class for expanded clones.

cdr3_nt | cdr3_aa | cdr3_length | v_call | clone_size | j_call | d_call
TGTGCCAGCAGCTTTCAAGAGTTCCAAGAGACCCAGTACTTC | CASSFQEFQETQYF | 14 | TRBV7-2 | few | TRBJ2-5 | .
TGTGCCAGTAGTAAATGGTCACCGACAGCACAAGAGACCCAGTACTTC | CASSKWSPTAQETQYF | 16 | TRBV19 | . | TRBJ2-5 | .
TGTGCCAGCAGCTTAAGGACCGACCTCGGCAATCAGCCCCAGCATTTT | CASSLRTDLGNQPQHF | 16 | TRBV7-9 | . | TRBJ1-5 | .
TGTGCCAGCAGCGTCCAGTACACCGGGGAGCTGTTTTTT | CASSVQYTGELFF | 13 | TRBV2 | . | TRBJ2-2 | .
TGTTCTACCCAGGTTACTCTCAGTCAGCCCCAGCATTTT | CSTQVTLSQPQHF | 13 | TRBV6-1 | . | TRBJ1-5 | .
TGTGCCAGCAGCTTTATCGGGAGGGCCGAAAATGGCTACAATGAGCAGTTCTTC | CASSFIGRAENGYNEQFF | 18 | TRBV7-2 | . | TRBJ2-1 | TRBD2
TGCAGCGTTGGGGAAGGCTTCCGGTACGAGCAGTACTTC | CSVGEGFRYEQYF | 13 | TRBV29-1 | . | TRBJ2-7 | .
TGTGCCAGCTCACCACGGGAGGACGGCCACGAGCAGTACTTC | CASSPREDGHEQYF | 14 | TRBV18 | few | TRBJ2-7 | .
TGCAGCGTTGTGCCCGGACAGCCCTACAATGAGCAGTTCTTC | CSVVPGQPYNEQFF | 14 | TRBV29-1 | few | TRBJ2-1 | .
TGTGCCTGGAGTGTTGGGACTAGCGGGAGCACGCAGTATTTT | CAWSVGTSGSTQYF | 14 | TRBV30 | few | TRBJ2-3 | TRBD2
TGTGCCTGGAGTGTGCGGCGGACGTCCTACAATGAGCAGTTCTTC | CAWSVRRTSYNEQFF | 15 | TRBV30 | . | TRBJ2-1 | .
TGCAGCGTTTTGGACATTACGAACACTGAAGCTTTCTTT | CSVLDITNTEAFF | 13 | TRBV29-1 | few | TRBJ1-1 | .
TGTGCCAGTAGTATTCTTCGGGTAGGGAAGCCCCAGCATTTT | CASSILRVGKPQHF | 14 | TRBV19 | few | TRBJ1-5 | .
TGTGCCAGCAGCCCCGGCCCACACGGCTCCACAGATACGCAGTATTTT | CASSPGPHGSTDTQYF | 16 | TRBV5-4 | . | TRBJ2-3 | .
TGTGCCAGCAGTTACGACGGGGGCCAGTGGAGTACGCAGTATTTT | CASSYDGGQWSTQYF | 15 | TRBV6-5 | few | TRBJ2-3 | .
TGCAGCGTCGCCCGGGGCATGAACACTGAAGCTTTCTTT | CSVARGMNTEAFF | 13 | TRBV29-1 | few | TRBJ1-1 | .
TGTGCCAGCAGCCTCCTCGGGACCCAGTACTTC | CASSLLGTQYF | 11 | TRBV7-2 | few | TRBJ2-5 | .
TGTGCCAGCAGCCCTCCGGCGAGCTCCTACAATGAGCAGTTCTTC | CASSPPASSYNEQFF | 15 | TRBV13 | . | TRBJ2-1 | .
TGTGCCTGGAGTGCAGGGATATTTTCGTTGCCCCTCCACTTT | CAWSAGIFSLPLHF | 14 | TRBV30 | few | TRBJ1-6 | .
TGTGCCAGCAGCCAAGGACTAGCGGTCCGATTGGCCACAGATACGCAGTATTTT | CASSQGLAVRLATDTQYF | 18 | TRBV4-2 | few | TRBJ2-3 | TRBD2
TGTGCCAGCATCCCTCGGGGGGGGCAGCGACCAGATACGCAGTATTTT | CASIPRGGQRPDTQYF | 16 | TRBV7-9 | few | TRBJ2-3 | TRBD2
TGCGCCAGCAGCCAGGGACATTCGGAGACCCAGTACTTC | CASSQGHSETQYF | 13 | TRBV4-3 | . | TRBJ2-5 | .
TGTGCCTGGAGTGCCGGGGGGCCGGAGCTGTTTTTT | CAWSAGGPELFF | 12 | TRBV30 | . | TRBJ2-2 | .
TGTGCCAGCAGTCGACAGGGACCCTACGAGCAGTACTTC | CASSRQGPYEQYF | 13 | TRBV28 | few | TRBJ2-7 | TRBD1
TGTGCCAGCAGCCGACGCAGGGGGTTGAACACTGAAGCTTTCTTT | CASSRRRGLNTEAFF | 15 | TRBV28 | once | TRBJ1-1 | TRBD1
TGTGCCAGCAGCAAAGGGAGGCGGGTCCGCACCGGGGAGCTGTTTTTT | CASSKGRRVRTGELFF | 16 | TRBV21-1 | few | TRBJ2-2 | .
TGTGCCAGCAGTCGACATGGGACGGATCAGCCCCAGCATTTT | CASSRHGTDQPQHF | 14 | TRBV6-5 | . | TRBJ1-5 | .
TGTGCCAGCAGCTTGGACGGCAGGGCGTTCGAGCAGTACTTC | CASSLDGRAFEQYF | 14 | TRBV5-6 | . | TRBJ2-7 | .
TGCAGCGTGAAAGGACCCCCCTACGAGCAGTACTTC | CSVKGPPYEQYF | 12 | TRBV29-1 | . | TRBJ2-7 | .
TGTGCCTGGAGTGTACCAGGGGGCGCGGGTCAGCCCCAGCATTTT | CAWSVPGGAGQPQHF | 15 | TRBV30 | few | TRBJ1-5 | TRBD1
TGTGCCAGCAGCCAGGGGGGCAGAACTGAAGCTTTCTTT | CASSQGGRTEAFF | 13 | TRBV5-6 | few | TRBJ1-1 | TRBD1
TGCGCCAGCAGCTTGGCCGGAGCGGGGGAAGAGACCCAGTACTTC | CASSLAGAGEETQYF | 15 | TRBV5-1 | . | TRBJ2-5 | TRBD2
TGTGCCAGCACCGTCGATGGTGGAGGCTCCTACGAGCAGTACTTC | CASTVDGGGSYEQYF | 15 | TRBV6-6 | few | TRBJ2-7 | .
TGTGCCAGCAGCAACGGGCCCAATGAGCAGTTCTTC | CASSNGPNEQFF | 12 | TRBV6-5 | . | TRBJ2-1 | .
TGTGCCAGCAGCTTAGTGAGCGGAACTTCCTACGAGCAGTACTTC | CASSLVSGTSYEQYF | 15 | TRBV7-2 | few | TRBJ2-7 | .
TGCAGCGTCTCAGGGGGCTCGGACGAGCAGTACTTC | CSVSGGSDEQYF | 12 | TRBV29-1 | few | TRBJ2-7 | TRBD1
TGTGCCAGCAGCTTAGATTCTAGCCCTGGATACGAGCAGTACTTC | CASSLDSSPGYEQYF | 15 | TRBV7-2 | . | TRBJ2-7 | .